This T cell receptor (beta chain) was recorded in a study of T cell responses to AZD1222 COVID-19 vaccine. Trimming shortened V by 4 bases and J by 4 bases, and 5 bases separated the two germline ends. The CDR3 sequence is 12 residues long. Germline lookup yields CDR1 SGHNT and CDR2 YENEEA. Sequencing used immunoSEQ multiplex PCR; TCRdb keeps in-frame clones, though not all of them. This repertoire shows some 200,000 clones, 90% to 95% found once; its top ten account for roughly 1%. The V gene is TRBV11-3, the J gene TRBJ2-1, with D unclear. This specimen consisted of peripheral blood, obtained on day 0 of MenACWY control vaccination. This receptor was taken from an adult in good health. In nucleotides, the CDR3 is TGTGCCAGCAGCTCCGGATACAATGAGCAGTTCTTC. Its translation is CASSSGYNEQFF.